These 27 T cell receptor beta chains were sequenced from one sample in a study of blood T cell repertoires in COVID-19. Only in-frame clones appear in the TCRdb table, and some are missing; sequencing was by immunoSEQ multiplex PCR. The sample has over 200,000 clones; around 82% are singletons. Sequencing was done on a sample of peripheral blood. The receptor set was obtained from a woman aged 50 to 65 with acute or convalescent COVID-19.

Only one count was recorded for this clone. The chain recombines TRBV11-3 with TRBJ1-1; perhaps TRBD1 as D (5 bases). CDR3 length: 13 amino acids. V was clipped by 5 bases and J by 2 bases, with 9 bases between them. Germline-derived CDR1 and CDR2 are SGHNT and YENEEA. The CDR3 coding sequence is TGTGCCAGCAGCCGCAGGGAAAACACTGAAGCTTTCTTT. It yields the protein CASSRRENTEAFF.

The V and J genes are TRBV6-5 and TRBJ2-1, with 8 nucleotides matching TRBD1. Germline lookup yields CDR1 MNHEY and CDR2 SVGAGI. This CDR3 contains 13 residues. Trimming at V came to 10 bases and at J to 6 bases, leaving 8 bases not matched to a gene. CDR3 bases: TGTGCCACGGAATCACAGGGGGGCAATGAGCAGTTCTTC. The encoded protein is CATESQGGNEQFF.

This chain joins TRBV5-1 and TRBJ1-6; 12 positions match TRBD1. CDR1 SGHRS and CDR2 YFSETQ come from the germline V gene. This CDR3 has 15 amino acids. The J segment lost 9 bases and the V segment lost 4 bases, leaving 5 bases of the junction unmatched. The CDR3 region has the DNA TGCGCCAGCAGCAAGGGGACAGGGGGCATTTCACCCCTCCACTTT. Its protein product is CASSKGTGGISPLHF. The whole variable domain, remainder taken from reference TRBV5-1 and TRBJ1-6, is KAGVTQTPRYLIKTRGQQVTLSCSPISGHRSVSWYQQTPGQGLQFLFEYFSETQRNKGNFPGRFSGRQFSNSRSEMNVSTLELGDSALYLCASSKGTGGISPLHFGNGTRLTVT.

This clone was seen a single time. The chain joins TRBV24-1 to TRBJ2-7; TRBD2 aligns across 12 bases. Per the germline V gene, CDR1 is KGHDR and CDR2 is SFDVKD. The CDR3 runs 16 residues. The trim removed 4 bases at V and 7 bases at J, leaving 10 bases unmatched. The CDR3 is CATSDPGLAGFHEQYF. The CDR3 DNA follows: TGTGCCACCAGTGACCCCGGACTAGCGGGATTTCATGAGCAGTACTTC.

The chain is built from TRBV2 and TRBJ2-7, with 7 bases aligning to TRBD1. In germline, CDR1 is SNHLY, CDR2 FYNNEI. Trimming took 7 bases from V and 5 from J; bases not matched to a gene: 8. The CDR3 runs to 13 residues. The CDR3 DNA follows: TGTGCCAGCAAGGCGGACAGGTCCCACGAGCAGTACTTC. Protein: CASKADRSHEQYF.

The CDR3 region is CASSPNRAQKNIQYF. CDR3 nucleotide sequence: TGTGCCAGCAGCCCCAACAGGGCGCAGAAAAACATTCAGTACTTC. V gene TRBV7-2 combines with J gene TRBJ2-4, with D possibly matching TRBD1 (6 bases). The length of the CDR3 is 15 residues. CDR1 is SGHTA and CDR2 is FQGNSA in the germline V gene. Trimming removed 5 bases at V and 4 bases at J, with 15 bases between. Combining the CDR3 with reference TRBV7-2 and TRBJ2-4 gives the whole variable domain GAGVSQSPSNKVTEKGKDVELRCDPISGHTALYWYRQSLGQGLEFLIYFQGNSAPDKSGLPSDRFSAERTGGSVSTLTIQRTQQEDSAVYLCASSPNRAQKNIQYFGAGTRLSVL.

The chain combines TRBV5-1 with TRBJ2-1; maybe TRBD1 (6 bases). In germline, CDR1 is SGHRS, CDR2 YFSETQ. The ends were cut back, 1 base at V and 4 bases at J, with 18 bases in the middle. The CDR3 sequence is 17 residues long. The CDR3 reads CASSLQGTPDNYNEQFF. CDR3 nucleotides: TGCGCCAGCAGCTTGCAGGGGACACCGGACAATTACAATGAGCAGTTCTTC.

The chain links TRBV28 to TRBJ2-3; tentatively, D is TRBD2 (6 bases). The germline CDR1 and CDR2 sequences are MDHEN and SYDVKM. The V end was cut by 3 bases, the J end by 1 base, with 20 bases between. This CDR3 has 18 residues. CDR3 region: CASSLGIRWRRGTDTQYF. For the CDR3, the DNA is TGTGCCAGCAGTTTGGGTATCAGGTGGAGGAGGGGCACAGATACGCAGTATTTT.

This chain links TRBV19 with TRBJ1-4, with 9 nucleotides matching TRBD1. Germline CDR1 is LNHDA and CDR2 is SQIVND (reference sequence). With 4 bases clipped from V and 7 bases from J, the junction kept 7 bases outside the gene matches. CDR3 length: 15 amino acids. CDR3 residues: CASSKNRGRTEKLFF. In DNA form, the CDR3 reads TGTGCCAGTAGTAAGAACAGGGGGCGGACTGAAAAACTGTTTTTT.

The rearrangement joins TRBV5-1 to TRBJ2-5; perhaps TRBD2 as D (6 bases). The germline V gene has CDR1 SGHRS and CDR2 YFSETQ. V was cut by 5 bases and J by 4 bases, with 24 bases left in between. The CDR3 covers 17 residues. In DNA form, the CDR3 reads TGCGCCAGCAGGAGAGGTAGCGGTTCCCCTGGGGGAGAGACCCAGTACTTC. As protein: CASRRGSGSPGGETQYF. The full variable domain, with the rest looked up from reference TRBV5-1 and TRBJ2-5, is KAGVTQTPRYLIKTRGQQVTLSCSPISGHRSVSWYQQTPGQGLQFLFEYFSETQRNKGNFPGRFSGRQFSNSRSEMNVSTLELGDSALYLCASRRGSGSPGGETQYFGPGTRLLVL.

The chain links TRBV10-2 to TRBJ1-6; 8 positions match TRBD1. Germline CDR1 reads WSHSY; CDR2 reads SAAADI. V was pared by 6 bases and J by 7 bases, with 8 bases of the junction left unmatched. The CDR3 contains 15 residues. In nucleotides, the CDR3 is TGCGCCAGCAGGGGAGACAGGGGAGGCAATTCACCCCTCCACTTT. The encoded protein is CASRGDRGGNSPLHF.

The rearrangement links TRBV29-1 to TRBJ1-1; D gene ambiguous. From germline, CDR1 is SQVTM and CDR2 ANQGSEA. V was cut by 1 base and J by 5 bases, with 8 bases left in between. This CDR3 contains 12 residues. The DNA for the CDR3 is TGCAGCGTTGAAGCAGGTGTGACTGAAGCTTTCTTT. Protein sequence: CSVEAGVTEAFF.

The V call is TRBV10-1, the J call TRBJ2-3; 10 bases agree with TRBD2. CDR1 and CDR2 from the germline V gene are WNHNN and SYGVQD (reference sequence). V shed 4 bases and J 5 bases; nucleotides not matched to a gene: 6. This CDR3 is built from 15 residues. CDR3 loop: CASSVTSGAVDTQYF. In nucleotides, the CDR3 is TGCGCCAGCAGTGTTACTAGCGGGGCGGTAGATACGCAGTATTTT.

J is TRBJ1-3 and V is TRBV7-9, with D possibly being TRBD1 (5 bases). CDR3 length: 16 amino acids. Between the trimmed V and J ends, which lost 4 bases and 1 base, there was a span of 14 bases. Germline V gene sequence: CDR1 SEHNR, CDR2 FQNEAQ (reference sequence). CDR3 nucleotide sequence: TGTGCCAGCAGCTCCCCAGGGCTGGGGTCTGGAAACACCATATATTTT. Amino acid sequence: CASSSPGLGSGNTIYF.

The chain carries TRBV28 and TRBJ1-2, with 10 bases matching TRBD1. Germline CDR1 is MDHEN and CDR2 is SYDVKM. The CDR3 consists of 16 residues. Trimming took 6 bases from V and 7 from J; bases not matched to a gene: 14. The CDR3, as DNA: TGTGCCAGCAGCCACCGGGACAGGGGATTCTTATTTGGCTACACCTTC. Translation: CASSHRDRGFLFGYTF.

CDR3 bases: TGTGCCTGGAGTGGGGGGGGACAGGGGAATTATGGCTACACCTTC. Translating it yields CAWSGGGQGNYGYTF. This chain connects TRBV30 to TRBJ1-2; 10 nucleotides agree with TRBD1. Losses at the gene ends were 1 base for V and 5 bases for J; bases not matched to a gene: 7. The CDR3 extends over 15 amino acids. In germline, CDR1 is GTSNPN, CDR2 SVGIG (reference sequence).

This sequence joins TRBV6-6 and TRBJ1-3, with D tentatively TRBD1 (6 bases). Trimming took 8 bases from V and 6 from J, leaving 20 bases between them. CDR3 length: 15 residues. Germline V gene sequence: CDR1 MNHNY, CDR2 SVGAGI (reference sequence). CDR3 region: CASSTSGDMKNTIYF. DNA of the CDR3: TGTGCCAGCTCGACTTCTGGGGACATGAAAAACACCATATATTTT.

The chain employs TRBV19 and TRBJ2-2; possible D gene TRBD2, 6 bases. This CDR3 contains 15 residues. Trimming cost V 5 bases and J 4 bases, with 14 bases left between them. CDR1 is LNHDA and CDR2 is SQIVND in the germline V gene (reference sequence). As DNA, the CDR3 is TGTGCCAGTAGTCCGGTTAGGGAGGTCACCGGGGAGCTGTTTTTT. As protein: CASSPVREVTGELFF.

This clone was observed a few times. V is TRBV5-4 and J is TRBJ2-1; D may be TRBD1 (6 bases). The CDR3 loop spans 16 amino acids. Germline V gene lookup returns CDR1 SGHNT and CDR2 YYREEE (reference sequence). The V gene lost 4 bases and the J gene lost 5 bases, with 19 bases spanning the gap. The CDR3 loop reads CASSPEDDGGHNEQFF. For the CDR3, the DNA is TGTGCCAGCAGCCCTGAGGATGATGGGGGCCACAATGAGCAGTTCTTC.

The chain recombines TRBV4-2 with TRBJ1-3, with D possibly matching TRBD1 (5 bases). This CDR3 is built from 15 residues. The ends were cut back, 2 bases at V and 0 bases at J, with 8 bases in the middle. CDR1 LGHNA and CDR2 YNFKEQ come from the germline V gene. CDR3 bases: TGTGCCAGCAGCCAAACAGGCAACTCTGGAAACACCATATATTTT. Translation: CASSQTGNSGNTIYF.

The table lists this clone with a count of one. J is TRBJ1-2 and V is TRBV15, with TRBD1 identical over 9 bases. In germline, CDR1 is LNHNV, CDR2 YYDKDF (reference sequence). The CDR3 has 12 residues. Trimming cost V 5 bases and J 8 bases; bases outside gene matches: 3. CDR3 in amino acids: CATSWDRDGYTF. In nucleotides, the CDR3 is TGTGCCACCAGCTGGGACAGGGACGGCTACACCTTC.

This clone appeared once. The CDR3 DNA follows: TGTGCCAGCAGCTTTGCAGGGGAAGAGACCCAGTACTTC. It translates to CASSFAGEETQYF. This chain joins TRBV7-9 and TRBJ2-5; D possibly corresponds to TRBD1 (6 bases). The V and J ends lost 3 bases and 3 bases respectively, with 8 bases between them. Germline V CDR1 and CDR2: SEHNR, FQNEAQ (reference sequence). The CDR3 runs to 13 residues.

This chain links TRBV9 with TRBJ2-1; unclear D gene. Germline V gene lookup returns CDR1 SGDLS and CDR2 YYNGEE. V was cut by 0 bases and J by 7 bases, with 17 bases left in between. This CDR3 is built from 16 residues. In DNA, the CDR3 is TGTGCCAGCAGCGTAGAGGTACGTGGTTCAGGTAATGAGCAGTTCTTC. Amino acid sequence: CASSVEVRGSGNEQFF. The complete variable domain, with remaining parts taken from reference TRBV9 and TRBJ2-1, reads DSGVTQTPKHLITATGQRVTLRCSPRSGDLSVYWYQQSLDQGLQFLIQYYNGEERAKGNILERFSAQQFPDLHSELNLSSLELGDSALYFCASSVEVRGSGNEQFFGPGTRLTVL.

This rearrangement joins TRBV6-1 to TRBJ1-2; tentatively, D is TRBD1 (5 bases). Germline loops: CDR1 MNHNS, CDR2 SASEGT. The CDR3 is made up of 15 amino acids. V lost 2 bases and J lost 2, with 12 bases in between. The DNA for the CDR3 is TGTGCCAGCAGTGAACCAACAGGAGAAAACTATGGCTACACCTTC. Translation gives CASSEPTGENYGYTF.

Here the CDR3 reads CSVEGGLADKSTDTQYF. In DNA form, the CDR3 reads TGCAGCGTTGAGGGCGGACTAGCGGATAAGAGCACAGATACGCAGTATTTT. This sequence joins TRBV29-1 and TRBJ2-3, with TRBD2 matching 10 bases. Germline V lookup: CDR1 SQVTM, CDR2 ANQGSEA. This CDR3 has 17 amino acids. J gave up 0 bases and V 3 bases, and 9 bases lay outside the gene matches.

The rearrangement uses TRBV5-5 and TRBJ1-1; D unresolved. Trimming took 4 bases from V and 6 from J, leaving 13 bases between them. CDR1 SGHKS and CDR2 YYEKEE come from the germline V gene (reference sequence). CDR3 size: 13 residues. CDR3 nucleotide sequence: TGTGCCAGCAGCCAGTGGGAGTCTGCTGAAGCTTTCTTT. This gives the protein CASSQWESAEAFF.

This clone is a singleton in its sample. The chain couples TRBV30 to TRBJ2-1, with D hard to call. V lost 4 bases and J lost 1, with 11 bases in between. This CDR3 region has 14 residues. Germline V gene lookup returns CDR1 GTSNPN and CDR2 SVGIG (reference sequence). In nucleotides, the CDR3 is TGTGCCTGGAACGGCGGAAGGTCCTACAATGAGCAGTTCTTC. The encoded protein is CAWNGGRSYNEQFF.